This T cell receptor beta chain was profiled in a study of T-cell reconstitution after alpha-beta-depleted transplantation in children. General study results and limits: Hyperexpanded clones declined; after one year, newly produced T cells mostly supplied diversity. The study traced high day-60 TCRbeta diversity in some patients to surviving recipient T cells and thymic progenitors. In patients about two months after transplant, alpha-beta T cells reportedly arose from several hundred expanded graft clones.

The junction had 10 bases not matched to a gene; V was cut back by 8 bases and J by 0 bases. The CDR3 covers 15 residues. Per germline, CDR1 MNHEY and CDR2 SVGEGT. In its sample, this clonotype was seen a few times. What it binds is not known. Preparation of the TCRbeta library was carried out with unique molecular identifiers. Using its own MiXCR run on the PCR reads, TCRdb lists one record per CDR3 protein. The sample yields 700,000 to 950,000 distinct CDR3 sequences, about 15% seen once. The clonotype comes from a male patient between 5 and 17 years old who had a stem cell transplant for acute lymphoblastic leukemia, so the T cells may come from the graft donor. This chain uses TRBV6-2 or TRBV6-3 with TRBJ2-7, with TRBD1 identical over 7 bases. The specimen comprised PBMCs, mostly from graft donor cells, sampled 360 days after TCRalphabeta/CD19-depleted stem cell transplant. Written as DNA, the CDR3 is TGTGCCAGCGGCTCCCGGGACAGCTACTCCTACGAGCAGTACTTC. Its translation is CASGSRDSYSYEQYF.